This entry features one TCR beta chain sequence. The CDR3 covers 12 residues. V dropped 9 bases and J dropped 6; count of bases not matched to a gene: 5. Germline loops: CDR1 SGHNT, CDR2 YYREEE (reference sequence). This specimen belongs to a study of blood T cell repertoires in COVID-19. Study context: The United States, Italy and Spain were the sources of the acute and convalescent COVID-19 samples. T cells, B-cell-depleted T cells, or PBMCs provided the cDNA or gDNA that served as material.

In the source study's methods: Counts of nucleated cells, estimated from reference gene primer amplification, were obtained. Measured with immunoSEQ multiplex PCR; TCRdb has only the in-frame clones, and not every one. The D gene and trimming were derived from the DNA, and the V and J assignments and clone size from that table. The data show roughly 75,000 clones, around nine tenths seen once. The TCR originated in a human donor in a cohort sampled during active COVID-19. The chain uses TRBV5-4 and TRBJ1-2, with 10 bases that match TRBD1. What was sequenced was peripheral blood. The CDR3 region has the DNA TGTGCCATCCAGGACAGGGGGGATGGCTACACCTTC. Protein product: CAIQDRGDGYTF.